A selection of T cell receptor beta chains follows, all from one sample in a study of OX40 agonist ivuxolimab in advanced cancers. TCRdb keeps only in-frame clones here, not all; method: immunoSEQ multiplex PCR. The sample contains 40,000 to 50,000 clones, around 88% of which appear only once. The source was CD4+ or CD8+ T cells sorted from blood, collected in a trial of the OX40 agonist ivuxolimab. Receptors were obtained from an adult with an advanced solid tumor such as melanoma, head and neck, liver or kidney cancer. CDR3s include the opening cysteine and the closing phenylalanine or tryptophan. A D gene is named only where the DNA matches it firmly. Not all rows give a size; the values are once, few, many and, for expanded clones, a class.

clone size,CDR3 length,V gene,D gene,J gene,CDR3 protein,CDR3 DNA
.,14,TRBV6-5,TRBD2,TRBJ2-3,CASSYGRATDTQYF,TGTGCCAGCAGTTACGGGAGGGCGACAGATACGCAGTATTTT
.,14,TRBV5-4,.,TRBJ1-1,CASSQSVGETEAFF,TGTGCCAGCAGCCAGTCCGTTGGGGAAACTGAAGCTTTCTTT
.,15,TRBV4-1,.,TRBJ1-5,CASSQVFGGEQPQHF,TGCGCCAGCAGCCAAGTTTTCGGGGGAGAGCAGCCCCAGCATTTT
.,14,TRBV7-6,TRBD1,TRBJ2-7,CASSPRQGRHEQYF,TGTGCCAGCAGCCCCAGACAGGGGCGCCACGAGCAGTACTTC
.,15,TRBV4-1,TRBD1,TRBJ2-7,CASSPGQGRLYEQYF,TGCGCCAGCAGCCCTGGACAGGGGCGCCTTTACGAGCAGTACTTC
.,14,TRBV19,TRBD1,TRBJ2-7,CASSDRGFSYEQYF,TGTGCCAGTAGCGACAGGGGTTTCTCCTACGAGCAGTACTTC
.,15,TRBV7-6,TRBD2,TRBJ2-1,CASSQLAGGRFEQFF,TGTGCCAGCAGTCAACTAGCGGGGGGGCGTTTTGAGCAGTTCTTC
few,13,TRBV7-8,.,TRBJ1-4,CASSLGGIEKLFF,TGTGCCAGCAGCTTAGGAGGGATCGAAAAACTGTTTTTT
.,15,TRBV5-4,TRBD2,TRBJ2-5,CASSLGLAGRETQYF,TGTGCCAGCAGCCTAGGACTAGCGGGACGAGAGACCCAGTACTTC
.,14,TRBV5-6,.,TRBJ1-1,CASSSYREETEAFF,TGTGCCAGCAGCTCCTACAGGGAGGAGACTGAAGCTTTCTTT
.,16,TRBV7-2,.,TRBJ1-6,CASSSRGDSYNSPLHF,TGTGCCAGCAGTTCCCGGGGAGACTCCTATAATTCACCCCTCCACTTT
.,13,TRBV4-2,.,TRBJ2-7,CASSLGQNYEQYF,TGTGCCAGCAGCCTAGGACAGAACTACGAGCAGTACTTC
.,11,TRBV12-5,.,TRBJ1-1,CASGSSLEAFF,TGTGCTAGTGGTTCGAGCCTCGAAGCTTTCTTT
medium-sized,15,TRBV5-1,.,TRBJ2-7,CASSLVRDNSYEQYF,TGCGCCAGCAGCTTGGTTCGGGACAACTCCTACGAGCAGTACTTC
.,16,TRBV7-8,.,TRBJ1-5,CASSLGGGPEDQPQHF,TGTGCCAGCAGCTTAGGCGGCGGGCCAGAGGATCAGCCCCAGCATTTT
once,12,TRBV7-9,.,TRBJ1-5,CASSFLDQPQHF,TGTGCCAGCAGCTTTCTTGACCAGCCCCAGCATTTT
.,17,TRBV5-6,TRBD2,TRBJ2-7,CASSLYKVLAGGFGQYF,TGTGCCAGCAGCTTGTACAAGGTACTAGCGGGAGGATTCGGGCAGTACTTC
.,13,TRBV30,.,TRBJ1-1,CAWSVLGNTEAFF,TGTGCCTGGAGTGTATTGGGGAACACTGAAGCTTTCTTT
.,14,TRBV7-9,.,TRBJ2-5,CASSTGAPRETQYF,TGTGCCAGCAGCACAGGCGCCCCGAGGGAGACCCAGTACTTC
.,14,TRBV28,.,TRBJ1-2,CASSFQRTLYGYTF,TGTGCCAGCAGTTTTCAGAGGACACTCTATGGCTACACCTTC
.,15,TRBV4-1,TRBD1,TRBJ1-3,CASSPGTASGNTIYF,TGCGCCAGCAGTCCTGGGACAGCCTCTGGAAACACCATATATTTT
few,15,TRBV5-8,TRBD2,TRBJ2-7,CASSVSGESSYEQYF,TGTGCCAGCAGCGTTAGCGGGGAAAGCTCCTACGAGCAGTACTTC
few,13,TRBV19,.,TRBJ2-5,CASSTGRQETQYF,TGTGCCAGTAGTACAGGCCGTCAAGAGACCCAGTACTTC
.,14,TRBV9,.,TRBJ2-5,CASSVEGVVETQYF,TGTGCCAGCAGCGTAGAGGGGGTGGTAGAGACCCAGTACTTC
.,14,TRBV28,.,TRBJ2-7,CASSLPRILVEQYF,TGTGCCAGCAGTTTACCACGTATTTTGGTCGAGCAGTACTTC
.,15,TRBV9,.,TRBJ1-1,CASSVVDRLNTEAFF,TGTGCCAGCAGCGTAGTAGACAGGCTGAACACTGAAGCTTTCTTT
.,13,TRBV6-5,.,TRBJ1-1,CASSVGGRTEAFF,TGTGCCAGCAGTGTGGGGGGTCGGACTGAAGCTTTCTTT
.,12,TRBV30,.,TRBJ1-4,CGTGTGYEKLFF,TGTGGGACGGGGACGGGGTACGAAAAACTGTTTTTT
.,19,TRBV5-1,TRBD2,TRBJ2-1,CASSLRGLAGGEPYNEQFF,TGCGCCAGCAGCTTGAGAGGACTAGCGGGAGGGGAGCCCTACAATGAGCAGTTCTTC
.,16,TRBV4-1,TRBD2,TRBJ2-5,CASSQIPSGGVETQYF,TGCGCCAGCAGCCAAATACCTAGCGGGGGGGTAGAGACCCAGTACTTC
.,17,TRBV5-4,.,TRBJ2-5,CASGTLEWGRYQETQYF,TGTGCCAGCGGAACCCTGGAGTGGGGGCGGTACCAAGAGACCCAGTACTTC
once,12,TRBV25-1,.,TRBJ2-1,CASSETNNEQFF,TGTGCCAGCAGTGAAACTAACAATGAGCAGTTCTTC
.,13,TRBV7-3,.,TRBJ1-1,CASSRTGNTEAFF,TGTGCCAGCAGCCGTACAGGGAACACTGAAGCTTTCTTT
.,17,TRBV28,.,TRBJ2-6,CASSFGRSSFGGNVLTF,TGTGCCAGCAGTTTCGGCAGGAGTTCTTTCGGCGGCAACGTCCTGACTTTC
.,14,TRBV27,.,TRBJ1-2,CASSLQWGDYGYTF,TGTGCCAGCAGTTTACAGTGGGGAGACTATGGCTACACCTTC
.,17,TRBV4-1,.,TRBJ1-1,CASSTALSGGVRTEAFF,TGCGCCAGCAGCACGGCCCTCTCTGGAGGGGTGCGCACTGAAGCTTTCTTT
.,15,TRBV4-1,TRBD2,TRBJ2-7,CASSPHSGRAGEQYF,TGCGCCAGCAGCCCTCATAGCGGGAGGGCCGGGGAGCAGTACTTC
.,13,TRBV6-5,.,TRBJ1-5,CASRSNSNQPQHF,TGTGCCAGCAGATCCAATAGCAATCAGCCCCAGCATTTT
.,16,TRBV7-9,TRBD2,TRBJ2-3,CASTGGASGSTDTQYF,TGTGCCAGCACTGGGGGTGCTAGCGGGAGCACAGATACGCAGTATTTT
once,13,TRBV19,.,TRBJ2-5,CASSTQGGETQYF,TGTGCCAGTAGTACGCAGGGTGGAGAGACCCAGTACTTC
once,15,TRBV19,TRBD1,TRBJ1-5,CASSMGSGGMKPQHF,TGTGCCAGTAGTATGGGTTCAGGGGGCATGAAGCCCCAGCATTTT
.,17,TRBV9,TRBD2,TRBJ2-2,CASSDPLAGGNTGELFF,TGTGCCAGCAGCGACCCCCTAGCGGGGGGAAACACCGGGGAGCTGTTTTTT
.,13,TRBV9,TRBD1,TRBJ1-2,CASSMGQGNGYTF,TGTGCCAGCAGCATGGGACAGGGAAACGGCTACACCTTC
.,17,TRBV4-3,.,TRBJ2-6,CASSQARGVAGANVLTF,TGCGCCAGCAGCCAGGCGAGGGGGGTGGCGGGGGCCAACGTCCTGACTTTC
few,18,TRBV7-9,TRBD1,TRBJ1-3,CASSFPRQGLPSGNTIYF,TGTGCCAGCAGCTTTCCCCGACAGGGTTTACCCTCTGGAAACACCATATATTTT
.,13,TRBV12-5,.,TRBJ2-1,CASGLAAYNEQFF,TGTGCTAGTGGTTTGGCCGCCTACAATGAGCAGTTCTTC
once,15,TRBV7-6,.,TRBJ2-7,CASSGGILASYEQYF,TGTGCCAGCTCAGGGGGAATACTAGCCTCCTACGAGCAGTACTTC
.,13,TRBV28,.,TRBJ2-2,CASSLTNTGELFF,TGTGCCAGCAGTTTAACGAACACCGGGGAGCTGTTTTTT
once,13,TRBV4-1,.,TRBJ2-7,CASSHLDGYEQYF,TGCGCCAGCAGCCATCTGGACGGCTACGAGCAGTACTTC
once,17,TRBV12-5,TRBD1,TRBJ2-7,CASGLSPGQGFPYEQYF,TGTGCTAGTGGTTTGTCACCGGGACAGGGGTTTCCCTACGAGCAGTACTTC
.,15,TRBV6-6,TRBD2,TRBJ2-1,CASSYGRGDYNEQFF,TGTGCCAGCAGTTACGGGCGGGGGGACTACAATGAGCAGTTCTTC
.,17,TRBV5-6,.,TRBJ2-7,CASSLGGRGALPYEQYF,TGTGCCAGCAGCTTGGGGGGGCGCGGGGCCCTTCCCTACGAGCAGTACTTC
.,14,TRBV27,.,TRBJ1-3,CASSLMGLGNTIYF,TGTGCCAGCAGTTTAATGGGGCTAGGAAACACCATATATTTT
.,14,TRBV29-1,.,TRBJ2-1,CSVEGGSSYNEQFF,TGCAGCGTTGAAGGGGGTAGCTCCTACAATGAGCAGTTCTTC